These 9 T cell receptor beta chains came from one sample sequenced in a study of blood T cell repertoires in COVID-19. TCRdb keeps only in-frame clones here, not all; method: immunoSEQ multiplex PCR. This table holds tens of thousands of clones, about 85% found once. The sequenced sample was peripheral blood. The receptors originated from a woman in her seventies in a cohort sampled during active COVID-19.

A remark on this clone: Other DNA sequences in the sample encode the same CDR3. CDR3 sequence reads: CAISDGRGPDTQYF. The CDR3 DNA reads TGTGCCATCAGTGACGGCAGGGGGCCAGATACGCAGTATTTT. This chain uses TRBV10-3 with TRBJ2-3, with 8 bases matching TRBD1. The ends lost 3 bases at V and 4 bases at J; junction bases unmatched: 3. Germline V gives CDR1 ENHRY, CDR2 SYGVKD. CDR3 length equals 14 residues.

In this sample, this clone turned up a few times. The V call is TRBV19, the J call TRBJ1-2, with D perhaps matching TRBD1 (6 bases). Trimming left V 6 bases short and J 5 bases short, with 13 bases between. Germline V gene data show CDR1 as LNHDA and CDR2 as SQIVND (reference sequence). The CDR3 length is 13 residues. CDR3 region: CASSPTGDYGYTF. CDR3 bases: TGTGCCAGTAGCCCGACAGGCGATTATGGCTACACCTTC.

This chain connects TRBV28 to TRBJ1-2; the D gene is possibly TRBD1 (6 bases). V gave up 4 bases and J gave up 3 bases, with 6 bases separating them. CDR3 size: 12 residues. From germline, CDR1 is MDHEN and CDR2 SYDVKM. The CDR3 sequence is CASSYRDYGYTF. The CDR3 DNA follows: TGTGCCAGCAGTTACAGGGACTATGGCTACACCTTC.

The rearrangement joins TRBV28 to TRBJ1-6, with D maybe TRBD1 (5 bases). The germline CDR1 and CDR2 sequences are MDHEN and SYDVKM. The CDR3 is 14 amino acids. V lost 2 bases, J lost 9 bases, and 11 bases lay in between. CDR3 coding DNA: TGTGCCAGCAGTTTACCTAGGACAACTTCACCCCTCCACTTT. Its protein product is CASSLPRTTSPLHF. The variable domain in full, with the rest retrieved from reference TRBV28 and TRBJ1-6, is DVKVTQSSRYLVKRTGEKVFLECVQDMDHENMFWYRQDPGLGLRLIYFSYDVKMKEKGDIPEGYSVSREKKERFSLILESASTNQTSMYLCASSLPRTTSPLHFGNGTRLTVT.

The chain is built from TRBV7-8 and TRBJ1-2, with 8 bases fitting TRBD1. V lost 5 bases to trimming and J lost 4 bases; unmatched junction nucleotides: 6. This CDR3 contains 14 residues. Germline CDR1 SGHVS, CDR2 FQNEAQ. CDR3: CASSHRGFPYGYTF. The CDR3 nucleotides read TGTGCCAGCAGCCACAGGGGGTTCCCCTATGGCTACACCTTC.

This clone was counted a single time. The chain uses TRBV5-1 and TRBJ2-7; 8 bases are shared with TRBD2. The CDR3 sequence is 17 residues long. The trim removed 0 bases at V and 4 bases at J, leaving 12 bases unmatched. Germline CDR1 SGHRS, CDR2 YFSETQ. The CDR3: CASSLGTAGGESYEQYF. The CDR3, as DNA: TGCGCCAGCAGCTTGGGAACGGCGGGAGGAGAGTCGTACGAGCAGTACTTC.

The genes are TRBV3-1 (or the pseudogene TRBV3-2) and TRBJ1-2; TRBD1 matches at 10 bases. Germline V gene lookup returns CDR1 LGHDT and CDR2 YNNKEL (reference sequence). There are 19 residues in the CDR3. V gave up 3 bases and J gave up 5 bases; unmatched junction bases: 18. The CDR3 DNA is TGTGCCAGCAGCCACGACAGGGGGCCTTACTATAAACCACCATATGGCTACACCTTC. Encoded protein: CASSHDRGPYYKPPYGYTF.

This clone showed up just once. This rearrangement joins TRBV19 to TRBJ1-3; 10 nucleotides agree with TRBD1. The CDR3 covers 15 residues. Trimming cost V 6 bases and J 2 bases; bases outside gene matches: 4. Germline values: CDR1 LNHDA, CDR2 SQIVND (reference sequence). CDR3 loop: CASSSGQGTGNTIYF. CDR3 DNA: TGTGCCAGTAGCTCGGGACAGGGGACTGGAAACACCATATATTTT. Looking up the rest from reference TRBV19 and TRBJ1-3 gives the full variable domain: DGGITQSPKYLFRKEGQNVTLSCEQNLNHDAMYWYRQDPGQGLRLIYYSQIVNDFQKGDIAEGYSVSREKKESFPLTVTSAQKNPTAFYLCASSSGQGTGNTIYFGEGSWLTVV.

The V call is TRBV5-5, the J call TRBJ2-7; 8 nucleotides line up with TRBD2. The V gene's germline CDR1 is SGHKS and CDR2 YYEKEE (reference sequence). V gave up 4 bases and J gave up 4 bases; unmatched junction bases: 7. The CDR3 has 14 residues. The CDR3 sequence is CASSPGQREYEQYF. As DNA, the CDR3 is TGTGCCAGCAGCCCCGGACAGCGGGAGTACGAGCAGTACTTC. The entire variable domain, with the rest obtained from reference TRBV5-5 and TRBJ2-7, is as follows: DAGVTQSPTHLIKTRGQQVTLRCSPISGHKSVSWYQQVLGQGPQFIFQYYEKEERGRGNFPDRFSARQFPNYSSELNVNALLLGDSALYLCASSPGQREYEQYFGPGTRLTVT.